These T cell receptor beta chains were read from a single sample in a study of T cell changes during pregnancy in multiple sclerosis. This table comes from immunoSEQ multiplex PCR, and its TCRdb copy is limited to in-frame clones, with some not included. The sample yields fewer than 35,000 clones, around 90% seen once. Source: CD4+ T cells from peripheral blood mononuclear cells, taken in the second trimester of pregnancy. The receptor set was obtained from a female donor in good health, enrolled as a control in a pregnancy study. Both conserved end residues are part of each CDR3. The order of the fields is J gene, clone size, D gene, V gene, CDR3 protein, CDR3 DNA. D genes are given only for firm matches. For some rows the clone size is stated as once, few or many, or as a class when expanded; others skip it.

TRBJ2-3,NA,NA,TRBV13,CASSHSGSTDTQYF,TGTGCCAGCAGCCATAGCGGTAGCACAGATACGCAGTATTTT
TRBJ2-7,NA,NA,TRBV21-1,CASSNPPGQGARDEQYF,TGTGCCAGCAGCAACCCGCCGGGACAGGGGGCTAGAGACGAGCAGTACTTC
TRBJ2-3,NA,TRBD1,TRBV7-2,CASSFPGTGGEVDTQYF,TGTGCCAGCAGCTTCCCCGGCACAGGGGGAGAGGTAGATACGCAGTATTTT
TRBJ1-1,NA,TRBD1,TRBV18,CASSPMTGGVVGNTEAFF,TGTGCCAGCTCACCTATGACAGGGGGCGTCGTAGGGAACACTGAAGCTTTCTTT
TRBJ1-2,NA,TRBD1,TRBV7-2,CASSPMGTDYGYTF,TGTGCCAGCAGCCCAATGGGGACAGACTATGGCTACACCTTC
TRBJ2-1,once,NA,TRBV30,CAWSAGLYNEQFF,TGTGCCTGGAGTGCGGGACTGTACAATGAGCAGTTCTTC
TRBJ1-1,NA,NA,TRBV7-8,CASSLLITGEAFF,TGTGCCAGCAGCTTATTAATAACTGGTGAAGCTTTCTTT
TRBJ2-7,NA,TRBD2,TRBV6-1,CASSGLAGGSYEQYF,TGTGCCAGCAGCGGACTAGCGGGAGGATCTTACGAGCAGTACTTC
TRBJ2-4,NA,TRBD2,TRBV7-9,CASSLAVAGGLGIQYF,TGTGCCAGCAGCTTAGCTGTAGCGGGAGGTTTAGGCATTCAGTACTTC
TRBJ1-5,NA,TRBD1,TRBV7-8,CASSLFGQGASNQPQHF,TGTGCCAGCAGCTTATTCGGACAGGGGGCTTCCAATCAGCCCCAGCATTTT
TRBJ1-1,NA,TRBD1,TRBV7-2,CASSLGQGGRLNTEAFF,TGTGCCAGCAGCTTAGGACAGGGGGGACGCCTGAACACTGAAGCTTTCTTT
TRBJ1-2,NA,NA,TRBV18,CASSALQGFVYGYTF,TGTGCCAGCTCAGCGTTACAGGGATTCGTCTATGGCTACACCTTC
TRBJ2-1,NA,TRBD1,TRBV19,CASSQGASYNEQFF,TGTGCCAGTTCTCAGGGGGCGTCCTACAATGAGCAGTTCTTC
TRBJ1-2,NA,NA,TRBV30,CAWRGAGGYTF,TGTGCCTGGAGGGGGGCCGGGGGCTACACCTTC
TRBJ1-3,NA,TRBD1,TRBV18,CASSPMITGNLIGQGVSGNTIYF,TGTGCCAGCTCACCCATGATCACCGGTAACCTTATCGGACAGGGGGTCTCTGGAAACACCATATATTTT
TRBJ1-2,NA,NA,TRBV19,CASSIVSGSLRGGYTF,TGTGCCAGTAGTATAGTTTCCGGGTCCCTAAGAGGAGGCTACACCTTC
TRBJ2-3,NA,NA,TRBV25-1,CASTSQGSITDTQYF,TGTGCCAGCACTTCCCAGGGTTCAATCACAGATACGCAGTATTTT
TRBJ1-1,NA,NA,TRBV6-6,CAIKVRDTNTEAFF,TGTGCCATTAAAGTCCGGGACACGAACACTGAAGCTTTCTTT
TRBJ1-1,once,TRBD1,TRBV11-3,CASRRGRGDTEAFF,TGTGCCAGCAGGAGGGGGCGTGGGGACACTGAAGCTTTCTTT
TRBJ1-5,NA,NA,TRBV19,CASRWEGSNQPQHF,TGTGCCAGTAGATGGGAGGGGAGCAATCAGCCCCAGCATTTT
TRBJ1-6,NA,NA,TRBV14,CASSQYGVSPLHF,TGTGCCAGCAGCCAATACGGGGTTTCACCCCTCCACTTT
TRBJ2-7,NA,TRBD1,TRBV7-2,CASSLGQGPTYEQYF,TGTGCCAGCAGCCTGGGACAGGGCCCCACCTACGAGCAGTACTTC
TRBJ1-3,NA,NA,TRBV19,CASSIDGSNSGNTIYF,TGTGCCAGTAGTATCGACGGGTCAAACTCTGGAAACACCATATATTTT
TRBJ2-1,NA,TRBD2,TRBV19,CASSMRATGTSGTEQFF,TGTGCCAGTAGCATGCGGGCCACCGGGACTAGCGGGACTGAGCAGTTCTTC
TRBJ2-5,NA,NA,TRBV6-5,CASRLTGTLQETQYF,TGTGCCAGCAGACTGACTGGAACCTTACAAGAGACCCAGTACTTC
TRBJ1-2,NA,NA,TRBV6-1,CASREQGDYGYTF,TGTGCCAGCAGGGAACAGGGTGACTATGGCTACACCTTC
TRBJ2-2,NA,TRBD1,TRBV7-9,CASSTQGGGELFF,TGTGCCAGCAGCACACAGGGGGGCGGGGAGCTGTTTTTT
TRBJ1-2,NA,TRBD1,TRBV5-4,CASSLAPGQGINYGYTF,TGTGCCAGCAGCTTGGCACCGGGACAGGGGATTAACTATGGCTACACCTTC